This is a list of T cell receptor beta chains from one sample in a study of cytomegalovirus exposure and HLA in healthy donors. Only in-frame clones appear in the TCRdb table, and some are missing; sequencing was by immunoSEQ multiplex PCR. The repertoire holds about 79,000 clones, about two thirds seen once, with about 7.7% in the top ten. The sample consisted of PBMCs. Receptor source: a man aged 55 to 70 in good health and CMV-seronegative. The CDR3 runs from the conserved cysteine through the conserved F or W. A D gene is named only where the DNA matches it firmly. Size values are once, few and many counts, or a class for expanded clones, and some rows have none.

TRBD2	TRBV19	NA	TRBJ2-1	CASSQWVASGGNEQFF	TGTGCCAGTAGCCAATGGGTGGCTAGCGGGGGGAATGAGCAGTTCTTC
TRBD2	TRBV11-2	few	TRBJ2-1	CASSSRGLAGGNEQFF	TGTGCCAGCAGCTCTAGAGGACTAGCGGGAGGCAATGAGCAGTTCTTC
NA	TRBV7-9	NA	TRBJ2-7	CASRAGTLDYEQYF	TGTGCCAGCAGGGCCGGGACACTTGACTACGAGCAGTACTTC
TRBD1	TRBV7-2	few	TRBJ1-1	CASSTTGTGSAEAFF	TGTGCCAGCAGCACAACAGGGACAGGGTCAGCCGAAGCTTTCTTT
TRBD1	TRBV6-6	many	TRBJ1-6	CASSYSTGGNSPLHF	TGTGCCAGCAGTTACTCGACAGGGGGTAATTCACCCCTCCACTTT
NA	TRBV2	NA	TRBJ2-7	CASSSRGVATAYEQYF	TGTGCCAGCAGTTCCCGCGGAGTAGCGACCGCCTACGAGCAGTACTTC
NA	TRBV4-2	NA	TRBJ2-7	CASSQESKGGVYEQYF	TGTGCCAGCAGCCAAGAAAGTAAAGGCGGTGTCTACGAGCAGTACTTC
NA	TRBV11-2	NA	TRBJ2-1	CASSLVPTAPGMNEQFF	TGTGCCAGCAGCTTAGTCCCGACGGCTCCAGGAATGAATGAGCAGTTCTTC
TRBD1	TRBV5-1	NA	TRBJ2-6	CASSVGTGGYGANVLTF	TGCGCCAGCAGCGTCGGGACAGGGGGATATGGGGCCAACGTCCTGACTTTC
TRBD2	TRBV2	once	TRBJ2-3	CASSEGYASGTSTDTQYF	TGTGCCAGCAGTGAAGGGTATGCTAGCGGTACTAGCACAGATACGCAGTATTTT
TRBD1	TRBV5-4	once	TRBJ1-1	CASSRDRGGQAFF	TGTGCCAGCAGTAGAGACAGGGGAGGCCAAGCTTTCTTT
NA	TRBV7-6	NA	TRBJ1-1	CASSLGEQLNTEAFF	TGTGCCAGCAGCTTAGGTGAACAACTGAACACTGAAGCTTTCTTT
NA	TRBV28	NA	TRBJ1-3	CASSLGQLGNTIYF	TGTGCCAGCAGTTTAGGACAGCTTGGAAACACCATATATTTT